Below are 31 T cell receptor beta chains sequenced from a single sample in a study of T cell responses to AZD1222 COVID-19 vaccine (dated by TCRdb to about 2021). Read against the paper, the sample's time point label means: baseline before first vaccination. Receptor libraries were prepared by the immunoSEQ multiplex PCR assay. What TCRdb holds here is the immuneACCESS table cut down to in-frame rearrangements. Part of the clones is not present; checked against another copy, under half of the missing clones reflect an unresolved V gene, and the others are unexplained. The sample table contains about 140,000 clones; only one count was recorded for approximately 92% of them. 2.5% to 4% of the sample comes from the top ten. The specimen comprised peripheral blood, sampled on day 0 of AZD1222 vaccination. The source of these receptors is an adult in good health.

The gene calls are TRBV5-4 and TRBJ2-5; 9 nucleotides agree with TRBD2. Trimming took 4 bases from V and 0 from J; bases not matched to a gene: 7. Germline V gene data show CDR1 as SGHNT and CDR2 as YYREEE (reference sequence). The CDR3 has 16 amino acids. The CDR3 spells CASSGRGGGNQETQYF. The CDR3 region has the DNA TGTGCCAGCAGCGGGCGGGGGGGCGGAAACCAAGAGACCCAGTACTTC.

The J gene is TRBJ2-2, the V gene TRBV7-2, with TRBD1 matching over 9 bases. Germline V lookup: CDR1 SGHTA, CDR2 FQGNSA. This CDR3 has 15 amino acids. With 3 bases clipped from V and 6 bases from J, the junction kept 5 bases outside the gene matches. The CDR3 DNA is TGTGCCAGCAGCTTCAGGGACAGGGAAGCCGGGGAGCTGTTTTTT. Translated, it gives CASSFRDREAGELFF.

The rearrangement uses TRBV3-1 (or the pseudogene TRBV3-2) and TRBJ1-6; 7 positions match TRBD1. Trimming cost V 4 bases and J 4 bases; bases outside gene matches: 10. The CDR3 has 17 residues. Germline lookup yields CDR1 LGHDT and CDR2 YNNKEL (reference sequence). The CDR3 DNA reads as TGTGCCAGCAGCCCCAGACCAGGGGGTGTATATAATTCACCCCTCCACTTT. It codes for CASSPRPGGVYNSPLHF.

The genes are TRBV7-9 and TRBJ1-5; D gene uncertain. Germline V lookup: CDR1 SEHNR, CDR2 FQNEAQ (reference sequence). Trimming cost V 4 bases and J 5 bases, with 9 bases left between them. The CDR3 contains 13 residues. For the CDR3, the DNA is TGTGCCAGCAGCTCGGGATCTTATCAGCCCCAGCATTTT. It yields the protein CASSSGSYQPQHF.

This chain's CDR3 is CASSRGTLRLSEAFF. CDR3 DNA: TGCGCCAGCAGCCGCGGGACACTGAGGCTCTCTGAAGCTTTCTTT. V gene TRBV10-1 combines with J gene TRBJ1-1, with D perhaps TRBD1 (6 bases). CDR3 length equals 15 residues. In germline, CDR1 is WNHNN, CDR2 SYGVQD (reference sequence). Trimming left V 6 bases short and J 6 bases short, with 20 bases between.

The CDR3 DNA is TGTGCCAGCAACTCTCTTACAGGGAGGGATGAAAAACTGTTTTTT. It translates to CASNSLTGRDEKLFF. The chain links TRBV5-5 to TRBJ1-4; the D gene is possibly TRBD1 (6 bases). Germline-derived CDR1 and CDR2 are SGHKS and YYEKEE (reference sequence). The CDR3 covers 15 residues. Trimming took off 6 bases at V and 6 bases at J, with 18 bases between the two ends.

The chain carries TRBV9 and TRBJ1-3; no clear D. Germline loops: CDR1 SGDLS, CDR2 YYNGEE. V gave up 7 bases and J gave up 4 bases, with 12 bases separating them. CDR3 length: 13 amino acids. The CDR3 DNA reads TGTGCCAGCCGTCCGGCATCGGGAAACACCATATATTTT. As protein: CASRPASGNTIYF.

This clone came up once. V usage is TRBV7-9 and J usage is TRBJ1-2, with D tentatively TRBD1 (6 bases). Trimming removed 1 base at V and 0 bases at J, with 9 bases between. Looked up from germline, CDR1 is SEHNR and CDR2 is FQNEAQ (reference sequence). The CDR3 totals 15 residues. The CDR3: CASSLGGRANYGYTF. The CDR3 coding sequence is TGTGCCAGCAGCTTAGGGGGGCGCGCTAACTATGGCTACACCTTC.

This clone was counted once. The chain joins TRBV11-2 to TRBJ2-1; D remains ambiguous. The CDR3 totals 11 residues. The ends were cut back, 4 bases at V and 4 bases at J, with 2 bases in the middle. Germline V lookup: CDR1 SGHAT, CDR2 FQNNGV. CDR3 sequence reads: CASSYYNEQFF. As DNA, the CDR3 is TGTGCCAGCAGCTATTACAATGAGCAGTTCTTC.

The rearrangement links TRBV2 to TRBJ2-7, with D unclear. The CDR3 covers 10 residues. Germline V CDR1 and CDR2: SNHLY, FYNNEI. The germline V and J ends were trimmed by 3 bases and 9 bases, with 6 bases remaining between them. The CDR3 sequence is CASSEAGQYF. The CDR3, as DNA: TGTGCCAGCAGTGAGGCCGGGCAGTACTTC.

The V call is TRBV15, the J call TRBJ1-1, with D possibly being TRBD1 (6 bases). Germline loops: CDR1 LNHNV, CDR2 YYDKDF (reference sequence). Deletions cut 5 bases from V and 4 bases from J, with 11 bases between. The CDR3 sequence is 13 residues long. The DNA of the CDR3 is TGTGCCACCAGCTTGACAGGTCCCACTGAAGCTTTCTTT. Amino acid sequence: CATSLTGPTEAFF.

This chain joins TRBV5-1 and TRBJ2-7; weak D call: TRBD1 (5 bases). Trimming pared 2 bases from V and 3 bases from J, leaving 15 bases between. CDR3 length: 15 residues. Germline CDR1 reads SGHRS; CDR2 reads YFSETQ. This CDR3 reads CASSFPGAVYYEQYF. CDR3 DNA: TGCGCCAGCAGCTTCCCTGGGGCGGTCTACTACGAGCAGTACTTC.

This sequence joins TRBV9 and TRBJ2-7, with 7 bases aligning to TRBD2. Germline V gene sequence: CDR1 SGDLS, CDR2 YYNGEE. The CDR3 has 15 amino acids. After removal of 5 bases from V and 3 bases from J, the junction contained 11 bases not matched to a gene. CDR3 DNA sequence: TGTGCCAGCAGTGGAGGCGCGGGAGTGGTCTACGAGCAGTACTTC. This encodes CASSGGAGVVYEQYF.

This clone occurred once. The gene calls are TRBV5-8 and TRBJ1-6; D gene uncertain. The germline V and J ends were trimmed by 0 bases and 0 bases, with 10 bases remaining between them. The CDR3 is 17 amino acids. Per germline, CDR1 SGHTS and CDR2 YDEGEE. This CDR3 is CASSLVLGSSYNSPLHF. The CDR3 DNA reads TGTGCCAGCAGCTTGGTGCTGGGAAGCTCCTATAATTCACCCCTCCACTTT.

The chain has TRBV14 and TRBJ2-7; tentatively, D is TRBD1 (6 bases). CDR1 and CDR2 (germline): SGHDN, FVKESK. Trimming pared 5 bases from V and 3 bases from J, leaving 14 bases between. This CDR3 is built from 14 residues. The CDR3 DNA follows: TGTGCCAGCAGCGCCCGACAGGAGAACTACGAGCAGTACTTC. Its protein is CASSARQENYEQYF.

The chain links TRBV25-1 to TRBJ1-6, with 10 positions matching TRBD1. J gave up 6 bases and V 7 bases, and 3 bases lay outside the gene matches. This CDR3 is 14 amino acids long. Germline V CDR1 and CDR2: MGHDK, SYGVNS. As DNA, the CDR3 is TGTGCCAGCAAGCGGACAGGGGGTAATTCACCCCTCCACTTT. Translating it yields CASKRTGGNSPLHF.

The chain uses TRBV14 and TRBJ2-1, with 7 bases identical to TRBD1. Germline-derived CDR1 and CDR2 are SGHDN and FVKESK. Trimming cost V 3 bases and J 5 bases; bases outside gene matches: 7. The CDR3 has 15 residues. CDR3 region: CASSQLTGMNNEQFF. Here the CDR3 DNA reads TGTGCCAGCAGCCAGCTGACAGGGATGAACAATGAGCAGTTCTTC.

The CDR3 coding sequence is TGTGCCAGCAGCCCCGACGGTGGCAGACTTTACGAGCAGTACTTC. Translated, it gives CASSPDGGRLYEQYF. The rearrangement joins TRBV3-1 (or the pseudogene TRBV3-2) to TRBJ2-7; no definite D call. The CDR3 has 15 amino acids. CDR1 and CDR2 from the germline V gene are LGHDT and YNNKEL (reference sequence). V was clipped by 4 bases and J by 4 bases, with 17 bases between them.

The rearrangement joins TRBV28 to TRBJ1-1, with a weak D call TRBD1 (5 bases). Trimming cost V 7 bases and J 0 bases, with 9 bases left between them. The length of the CDR3 is 13 residues. CDR1 and CDR2 (germline): MDHEN, SYDVKM. CDR3 nucleotides: TGTGCCAGCAACGGCAGGGTGAACACTGAAGCTTTCTTT. This codes for CASNGRVNTEAFF.

The gene calls are TRBV7-9 and TRBJ1-2, with a tentative D call TRBD1 (5 bases). Germline CDR1 is SEHNR and CDR2 is FQNEAQ (reference sequence). The germline V and J ends were trimmed by 4 bases and 3 bases, with 18 bases remaining between them. The CDR3 totals 16 residues. For the CDR3, the DNA is TGTGCCAGCAGCTCTTCCGGGACCGAAGGGTACTATGGCTACACCTTC. Residues: CASSSSGTEGYYGYTF.

The chain recombines TRBV28 with TRBJ1-6; D is unresolved. This CDR3 comprises 13 residues. Trimming removed 6 bases from V and 7 bases from J, with 10 bases in between. The germline V gene has CDR1 MDHEN and CDR2 SYDVKM. Here the CDR3 DNA reads TGTGCCAGCAGCGGGCCTTTCAATTCACCCCTCCACTTT. Its translation is CASSGPFNSPLHF. The full variable domain, in which reference TRBV28 and TRBJ1-6 provide the parts outside the CDR3, is DVKVTQSSRYLVKRTGEKVFLECVQDMDHENMFWYRQDPGLGLRLIYFSYDVKMKEKGDIPEGYSVSREKKERFSLILESASTNQTSMYLCASSGPFNSPLHFGNGTRLTVT.

The chain is built from TRBV18 and TRBJ1-4; no clear D gene. V was clipped by 2 bases and J by 4 bases, with 5 bases between them. The CDR3 is 13 amino acids. Germline V gene lookup returns CDR1 KGHSH and CDR2 LQKENI. CDR3: CASSPAVNEKLFF. The CDR3 nucleotides read TGTGCCAGCTCACCAGCAGTTAATGAAAAACTGTTTTTT.

The chain has TRBV27 and TRBJ2-1; 9 nucleotides align to TRBD2. Trimming at V came to 4 bases and at J to 4 bases, leaving 8 bases not matched to a gene. This CDR3 region has 16 residues. Germline values: CDR1 MNHEY, CDR2 SMNVEV (reference sequence). The CDR3 here is CASSSPASGDYNEQFF. DNA for the CDR3: TGTGCCAGCAGTTCCCCGGCTAGCGGGGATTACAATGAGCAGTTCTTC.

The chain recombines TRBV19 with TRBJ2-1; TRBD2 aligns across 11 bases. V shed 4 bases, J shed 0 bases, and the junction held 5 bases outside the gene matches. The germline V gene has CDR1 LNHDA and CDR2 SQIVND (reference sequence). The CDR3 has 17 residues. The CDR3: CASSRTSGPYSYNEQFF. The CDR3 DNA sequence: TGTGCCAGTAGTAGGACTAGCGGGCCTTACTCCTACAATGAGCAGTTCTTC.

This chain connects TRBV7-2 to TRBJ1-5, with 7 bases that match TRBD1. The CDR3 has 16 residues. With V trimmed by 4 bases and J by 5 bases, 11 bases remained unmatched. Germline CDR1 is SGHTA and CDR2 is FQGNSA. This CDR3 is CASSWGGTGVYQPQHF. The CDR3 DNA sequence: TGTGCCAGCAGCTGGGGGGGTACAGGGGTTTATCAGCCCCAGCATTTT.

The chain combines TRBV19 with TRBJ1-2; D gene ambiguous. CDR1 and CDR2 (germline): LNHDA, SQIVND (reference sequence). This CDR3 comprises 14 residues. V dropped 6 bases and J dropped 4 bases, with 15 bases sitting between them. CDR3 region: CASSQTQGSYGYTF. The CDR3 coding sequence is TGTGCCAGTAGCCAGACTCAAGGTTCCTATGGCTACACCTTC.

This clone was recorded a few times. This chain connects TRBV28 to TRBJ1-1; 7 bases line up with TRBD1. The J segment lost 1 base and the V segment lost 5 bases, leaving 7 bases of the junction unmatched. This CDR3 has 15 amino acids. Germline CDR1 reads MDHEN; CDR2 reads SYDVKM. CDR3 DNA: TGTGCCAGCAGTCAGACAGGGAGGGCGAACACTGAAGCTTTCTTT. Protein product: CASSQTGRANTEAFF.

The chain joins TRBV5-4 to TRBJ1-1; D unclear. The CDR3 sequence is 13 residues long. The V and J ends lost 4 bases and 6 bases respectively, with 13 bases between them. Germline lookup yields CDR1 SGHNT and CDR2 YYREEE (reference sequence). The CDR3 protein is CASSPQSTAEAFF. CDR3 in DNA: TGTGCCAGCAGCCCTCAGTCCACGGCTGAAGCTTTCTTT.

The V call is TRBV3-1 (or the pseudogene TRBV3-2), the J call TRBJ2-1; no reliable D call. The length of the CDR3 is 16 residues. V was clipped by 4 bases and J by 0 bases, with 13 bases between them. Germline V gene lookup returns CDR1 LGHDT and CDR2 YNNKEL (reference sequence). This CDR3 is CASSPESRSSYNEQFF. The CDR3 DNA reads TGTGCCAGCAGCCCCGAGAGCCGGAGCTCCTACAATGAGCAGTTCTTC.

The chain carries TRBV27 and TRBJ1-4, with D possibly matching TRBD1 (5 bases). The CDR3 totals 17 residues. V dropped 2 bases and J dropped 6 bases, with 19 bases sitting between them. The germline V gene has CDR1 MNHEY and CDR2 SMNVEV (reference sequence). CDR3 nucleotide sequence: TGTGCCAGCAGTTTACAGGGACCGACCGGGGCTTATGAAAAACTGTTTTTT. Protein product: CASSLQGPTGAYEKLFF.

The rearrangement links TRBV6-5 to TRBJ1-2; 9 nucleotides agree with TRBD1. This CDR3 region has 14 residues. Trimming removed 5 bases from V and 8 bases from J; junction bases left unmatched: 9. Germline V gene sequence: CDR1 MNHEY, CDR2 SVGAGI. CDR3: CASSPNDRGEGYTF. The CDR3 DNA sequence: TGTGCCAGCAGTCCTAATGACAGGGGGGAAGGCTACACCTTC.